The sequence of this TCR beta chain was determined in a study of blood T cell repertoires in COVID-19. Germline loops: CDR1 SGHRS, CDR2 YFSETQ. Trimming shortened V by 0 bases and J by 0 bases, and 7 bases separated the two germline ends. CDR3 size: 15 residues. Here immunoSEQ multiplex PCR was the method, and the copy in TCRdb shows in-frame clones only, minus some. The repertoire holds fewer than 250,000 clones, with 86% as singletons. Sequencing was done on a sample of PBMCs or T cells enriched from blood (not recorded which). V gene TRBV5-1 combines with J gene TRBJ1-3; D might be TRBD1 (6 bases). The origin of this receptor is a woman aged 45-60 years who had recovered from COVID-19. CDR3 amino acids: CASSLGDNSGNTIYF. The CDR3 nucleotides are TGCGCCAGCAGCTTGGGGGACAACTCTGGAAACACCATATATTTT.